A selection of T cell receptor beta chains follows, all from one sample in a study of tumor and adjacent non-tumor tissue in lung cancer. Using its own MiXCR run on the multiplex PCR reads, TCRdb lists one record per CDR3 protein. The repertoire consists of 85,000 to 130,000 distinct CDR3 sequences, with over 55% occurring once and the leading ten covering about 19%. The sequencing input was distant non-tumor lung tissue. These receptor sequences come from a man under 40 with non-small cell lung cancer. Each CDR3 is given without its conserved first and last residue. The order of the fields is CDR3 protein, clone size, V gene, J gene. The size of a clone is reported for some rows only, either as once, few or many, or as a class for expanded clones.

GVTGASTEAF,.,TRBV29-1,TRBJ1-1
ASSGLVGSYEQY,.,TRBV6-1,TRBJ2-7
ASSLPTSGSTDTQY,.,TRBV7-6,TRBJ2-3
IVEETRNSYEQY,.,TRBV29-1,TRBJ2-7
ASSWMGDEQF,many,TRBV5-6,TRBJ2-1
ANSPLTGPSSGANVLT,once,TRBV5-6,TRBJ2-6
ASRSPDRGHYEQY,.,TRBV7-9,TRBJ2-7
GVGTGRGSSPQH,few,TRBV29-1,TRBJ1-5
STRDRVNEQF,.,TRBV20-1,TRBJ2-1
ASSHGQGLKEQF,.,TRBV4-2,TRBJ2-1
ITGLAGSYEQY,once,TRBV20-1,TRBJ2-7
VSSFRGGLNTEAF,.,TRBV11-3,TRBJ1-1
ASSQERGGRVSGKTIY,.,TRBV4-1,TRBJ1-3
AIAGGSKNIQY,.,TRBV7-2,TRBJ2-4
VSSPGLSSYNEQF,.,TRBV5-6,TRBJ2-1
ASSEPVAEVYKQY,.,TRBV6-1,TRBJ2-7
ASSETVTVNTHY,.,TRBV4-2,TRBJ2-3
VSSLDREDRQY,once,TRBV11-2,TRBJ2-3
VSSLRGGVGNEQF,.,TRBV6-5,TRBJ2-1
AWSLDIFNEQF,many,TRBV30,TRBJ2-1
ASSLVRRWEYLSYEQY,.,TRBV11-2,TRBJ2-7
SARVLDPYTGELF,once,TRBV20-1,TRBJ2-2
ASSGGFALAGMGDEQF,many,TRBV6-1,TRBJ2-1
ASSAGQVDGYT,many,TRBV5-4,TRBJ1-2
AWSPAGGRNTQY,few,TRBV30,TRBJ2-3
ASSLSPGGEQY,many,TRBV7-3,TRBJ2-7
AWIPGLTASTDTQY,.,TRBV30,TRBJ2-3
SAMRGSYDEQY,.,TRBV29-1,TRBJ2-7
ASSPKEDEQF,.,TRBV25-1,.
SARGAGQSNTEAS,.,TRBV20-1,TRBJ1-1
ASSLETGAWEQF,medium-sized,TRBV5-4,TRBJ2-1